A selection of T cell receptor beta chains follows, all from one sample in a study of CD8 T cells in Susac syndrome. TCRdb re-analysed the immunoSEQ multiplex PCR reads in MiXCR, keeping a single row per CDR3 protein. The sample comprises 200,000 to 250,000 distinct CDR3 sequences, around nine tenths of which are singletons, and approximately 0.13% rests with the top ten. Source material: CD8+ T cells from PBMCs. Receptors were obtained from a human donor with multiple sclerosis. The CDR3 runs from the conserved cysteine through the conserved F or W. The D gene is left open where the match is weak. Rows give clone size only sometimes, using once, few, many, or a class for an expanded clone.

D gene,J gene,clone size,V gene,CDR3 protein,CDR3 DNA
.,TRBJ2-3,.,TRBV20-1,CSAYLSGFSTDTQYF,TGCAGTGCTTATCTCAGTGGTTTTAGCACAGATACGCAGTATTTT
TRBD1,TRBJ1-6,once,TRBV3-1,CASSVTGDDSPLHF,TGTGCCAGCAGCGTGACAGGGGATGATTCACCCCTCCACTTT
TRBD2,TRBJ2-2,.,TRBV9,CASSVASGGTGELFF,TGTGCCAGCAGCGTGGCCAGCGGGGGGACCGGGGAGCTGTTTTTT
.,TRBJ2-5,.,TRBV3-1,CASSRRTQETQYF,TGTGCCAGCAGCCGTCGCACCCAAGAGACCCAGTACTTC
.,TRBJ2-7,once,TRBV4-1,CASSPEDRSYEQYF,TGCGCCAGCAGCCCTGAGGATAGAAGCTACGAGCAGTACTTC
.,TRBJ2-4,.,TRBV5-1,CASSLGWGTKNIQYF,TGCGCCAGCAGCTTGGGGTGGGGGACCAAAAACATTCAGTACTTC
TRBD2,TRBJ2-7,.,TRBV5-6,CASGSGTSVYEQYF,TGTGCCAGCGGTTCCGGGACTAGCGTCTACGAGCAGTACTTC
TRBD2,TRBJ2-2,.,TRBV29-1,CSVEGTSYSGELFF,TGCAGCGTTGAAGGGACTAGCTATTCCGGGGAGCTGTTTTTT
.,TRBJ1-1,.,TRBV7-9,CASRPDEYGDTEAFF,TGTGCCAGCAGGCCTGATGAATATGGGGACACTGAAGCTTTCTTT
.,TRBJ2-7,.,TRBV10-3,CAISTGSYEQYF,TGTGCCATCTCGACAGGTTCCTACGAGCAGTACTTC
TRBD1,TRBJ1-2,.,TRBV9,CASTSGGSNYGYTF,TGTGCCAGCACTTCAGGGGGCTCTAACTATGGCTACACCTTC
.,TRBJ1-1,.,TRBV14,CASSEGVPTEAFF,TGTGCCAGCAGTGAGGGGGTGCCGACTGAAGCTTTCTTT
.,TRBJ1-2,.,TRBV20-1,CSARSLDPIGYTF,TGCAGTGCTAGGTCCCTCGACCCTATAGGCTACACCTTC
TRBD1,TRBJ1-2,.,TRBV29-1,CSVDQANRGPYYGYTF,TGCAGCGTTGACCAGGCCAACAGGGGACCATACTATGGCTACACCTTC